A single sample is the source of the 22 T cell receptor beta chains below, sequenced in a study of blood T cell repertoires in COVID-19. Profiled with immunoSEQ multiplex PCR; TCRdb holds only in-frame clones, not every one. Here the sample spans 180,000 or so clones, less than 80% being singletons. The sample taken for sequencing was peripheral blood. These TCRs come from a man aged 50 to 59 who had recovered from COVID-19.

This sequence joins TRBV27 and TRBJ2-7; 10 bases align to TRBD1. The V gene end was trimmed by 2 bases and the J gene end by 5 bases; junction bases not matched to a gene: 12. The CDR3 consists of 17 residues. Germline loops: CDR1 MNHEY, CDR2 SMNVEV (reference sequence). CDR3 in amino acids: CASSLRSRGQGGHEQYF. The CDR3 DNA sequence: TGTGCCAGCAGTTTAAGGTCTCGTGGACAGGGGGGCCACGAGCAGTACTTC.

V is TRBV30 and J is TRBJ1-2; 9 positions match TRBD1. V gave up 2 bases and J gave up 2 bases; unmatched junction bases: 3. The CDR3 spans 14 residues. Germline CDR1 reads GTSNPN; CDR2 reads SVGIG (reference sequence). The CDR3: CAWSTGTGNYGYTF. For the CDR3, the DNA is TGTGCCTGGAGTACCGGGACAGGGAACTATGGCTACACCTTC.

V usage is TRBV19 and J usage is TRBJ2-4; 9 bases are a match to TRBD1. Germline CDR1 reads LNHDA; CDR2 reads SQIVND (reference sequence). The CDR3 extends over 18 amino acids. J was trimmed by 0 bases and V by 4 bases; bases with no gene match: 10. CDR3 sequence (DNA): TGTGCCAGTAGTAAATTGGGGACAGGGACCCTAGCCAAAAACATTCAGTACTTC. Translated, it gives CASSKLGTGTLAKNIQYF.

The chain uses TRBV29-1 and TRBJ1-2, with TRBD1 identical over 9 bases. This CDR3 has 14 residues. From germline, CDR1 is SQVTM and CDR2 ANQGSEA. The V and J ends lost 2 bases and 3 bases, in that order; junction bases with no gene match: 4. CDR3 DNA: TGCAGCGTTGAAACCGGGGACAGGGACTATGGCTACACCTTC. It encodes CSVETGDRDYGYTF.

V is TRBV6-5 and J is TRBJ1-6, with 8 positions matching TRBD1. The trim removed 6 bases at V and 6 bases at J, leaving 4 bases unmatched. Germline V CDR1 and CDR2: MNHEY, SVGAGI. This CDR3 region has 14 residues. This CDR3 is CASSQQGVNSPLHF. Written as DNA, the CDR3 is TGTGCCAGCAGCCAACAGGGGGTTAATTCACCCCTCCACTTT.

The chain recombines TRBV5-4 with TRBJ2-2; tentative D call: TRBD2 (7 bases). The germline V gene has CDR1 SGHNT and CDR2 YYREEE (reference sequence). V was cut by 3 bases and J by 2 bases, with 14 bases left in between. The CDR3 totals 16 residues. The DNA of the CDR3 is TGTGCCAGCAGCTGGGGGGCGGGGGCCAACACCGGGGAGCTGTTTTTT. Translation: CASSWGAGANTGELFF.

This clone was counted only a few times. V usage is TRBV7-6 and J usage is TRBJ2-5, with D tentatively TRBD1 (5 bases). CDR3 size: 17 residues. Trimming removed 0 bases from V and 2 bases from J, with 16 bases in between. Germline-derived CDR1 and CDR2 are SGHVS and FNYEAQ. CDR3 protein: CASSLAPWRREQETQYF. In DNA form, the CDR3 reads TGTGCCAGCAGCTTAGCCCCGTGGCGCAGGGAACAAGAGACCCAGTACTTC.

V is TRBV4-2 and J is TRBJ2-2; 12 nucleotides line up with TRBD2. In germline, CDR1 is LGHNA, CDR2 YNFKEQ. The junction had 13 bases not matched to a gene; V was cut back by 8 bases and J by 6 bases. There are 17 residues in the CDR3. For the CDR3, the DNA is TGTGCCAGCGGGGCTGTGACTAGCGGGAGAGGCGCCGGGGAGCTGTTTTTT. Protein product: CASGAVTSGRGAGELFF.

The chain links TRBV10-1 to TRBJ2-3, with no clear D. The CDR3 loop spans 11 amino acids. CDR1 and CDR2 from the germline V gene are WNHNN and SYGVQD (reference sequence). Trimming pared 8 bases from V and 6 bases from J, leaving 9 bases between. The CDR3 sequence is CASGFSDTQYF. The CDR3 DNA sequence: TGCGCCAGCGGCTTCTCCGATACGCAGTATTTT.

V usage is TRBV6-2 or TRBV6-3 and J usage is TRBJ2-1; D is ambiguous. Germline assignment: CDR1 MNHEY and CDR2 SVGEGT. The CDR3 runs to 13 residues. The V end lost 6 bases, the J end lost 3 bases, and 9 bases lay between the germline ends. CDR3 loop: CASSRSYYNEQFF. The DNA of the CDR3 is TGTGCCAGCAGCCGAAGCTACTACAATGAGCAGTTCTTC.

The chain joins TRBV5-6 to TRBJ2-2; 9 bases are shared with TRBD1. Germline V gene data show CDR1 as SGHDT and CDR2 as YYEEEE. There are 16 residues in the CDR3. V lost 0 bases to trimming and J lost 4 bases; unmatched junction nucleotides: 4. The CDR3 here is CASSLAETGGTGELFF. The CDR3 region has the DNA TGTGCCAGCAGCTTGGCCGAGACAGGGGGCACCGGGGAGCTGTTTTTT. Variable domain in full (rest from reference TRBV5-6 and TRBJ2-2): DAGVTQSPTHLIKTRGQQVTLRCSPKSGHDTVSWYQQALGQGPQFIFQYYEEEERQRGNFPDRFSGHQFPNYSSELNVNALLLGDSALYLCASSLAETGGTGELFFGEGSRLTVL.

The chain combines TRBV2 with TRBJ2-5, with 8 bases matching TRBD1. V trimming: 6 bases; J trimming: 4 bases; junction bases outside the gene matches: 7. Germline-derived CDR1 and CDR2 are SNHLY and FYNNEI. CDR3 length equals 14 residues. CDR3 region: CASRRRTGLETQYF. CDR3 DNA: TGTGCCAGCAGACGGAGGACAGGGTTAGAGACCCAGTACTTC.

The CDR3 protein is CASSETGQGFSEQYF. The CDR3 DNA reads TGTGCCAGCTCAGAAACGGGACAGGGGTTCTCCGAGCAGTACTTC. The chain couples TRBV18 to TRBJ2-7, with 10 positions matching TRBD1. The CDR3 totals 15 residues. Per germline, CDR1 KGHSH and CDR2 LQKENI. Losses at the gene ends were 5 bases for V and 6 bases for J; bases not matched to a gene: 10. The full variable domain, completed using reference TRBV18 and TRBJ2-7, is NAGVMQNPRHLVRRRGQEARLRCSPMKGHSHVYWYRQLPEEGLKFMVYLQKENIIDESGMPKERFSAEFPKEGPSILRIQQVVRGDSAAYFCASSETGQGFSEQYFGPGTRLTVT.

The CDR3 nucleotides read TGTGCCAGCAGTTCCCCGGACAGGAGCTATGGCTACACCTTC. It yields the protein CASSSPDRSYGYTF. V and J are TRBV6-2 or TRBV6-3 and TRBJ1-2; the match to TRBD1 covers 7 bases. The CDR3 has 14 residues. Germline CDR1 reads MNHEY; CDR2 reads SVGEGT. The V and J ends lost 4 bases and 4 bases, in that order; junction bases with no gene match: 6.

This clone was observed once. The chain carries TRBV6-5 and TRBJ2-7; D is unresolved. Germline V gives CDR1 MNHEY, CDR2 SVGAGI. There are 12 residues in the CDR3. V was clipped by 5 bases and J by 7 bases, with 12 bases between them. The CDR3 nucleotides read TGTGCCAGCAGTCTCACTTTGAGGGAGCAGTACTTC. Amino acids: CASSLTLREQYF.

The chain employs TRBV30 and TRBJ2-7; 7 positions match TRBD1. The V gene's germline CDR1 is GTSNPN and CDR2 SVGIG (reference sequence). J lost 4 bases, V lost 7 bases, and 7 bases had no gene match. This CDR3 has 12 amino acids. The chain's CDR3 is CASLGRGYEQYF. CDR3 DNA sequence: TGTGCCTCTTTGGGCAGGGGGTACGAGCAGTACTTC.

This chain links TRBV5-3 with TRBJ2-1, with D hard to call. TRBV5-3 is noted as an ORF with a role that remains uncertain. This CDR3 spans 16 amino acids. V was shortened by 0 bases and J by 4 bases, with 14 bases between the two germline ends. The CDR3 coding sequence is TGTGCCAGAAGCTTGGTACGGCTAGTTGGGTACAATGAGCAGTTCTTC. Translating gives CARSLVRLVGYNEQFF.

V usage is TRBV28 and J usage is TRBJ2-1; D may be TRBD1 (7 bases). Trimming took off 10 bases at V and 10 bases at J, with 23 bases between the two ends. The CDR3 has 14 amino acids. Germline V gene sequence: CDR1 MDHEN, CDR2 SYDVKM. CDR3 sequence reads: CATNGRGSGGEQFF. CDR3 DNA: TGTGCCACCAATGGAAGGGGGTCAGGGGGGGAGCAGTTCTTC.

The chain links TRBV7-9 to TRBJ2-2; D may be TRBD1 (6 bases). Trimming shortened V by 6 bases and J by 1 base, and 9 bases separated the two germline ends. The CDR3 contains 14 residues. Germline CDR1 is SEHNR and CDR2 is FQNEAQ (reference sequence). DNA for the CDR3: TGTGCCAGCAGATTACAGGGGAACACCGGGGAGCTGTTTTTT. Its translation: CASRLQGNTGELFF.

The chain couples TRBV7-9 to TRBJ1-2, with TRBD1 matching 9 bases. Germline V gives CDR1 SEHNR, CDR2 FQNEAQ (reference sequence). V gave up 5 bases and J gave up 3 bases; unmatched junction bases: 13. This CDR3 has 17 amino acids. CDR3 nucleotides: TGTGCCAGCAGCAGTCCCCGGGACAGGGCTCTTGACTATGGCTACACCTTC. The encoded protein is CASSSPRDRALDYGYTF.

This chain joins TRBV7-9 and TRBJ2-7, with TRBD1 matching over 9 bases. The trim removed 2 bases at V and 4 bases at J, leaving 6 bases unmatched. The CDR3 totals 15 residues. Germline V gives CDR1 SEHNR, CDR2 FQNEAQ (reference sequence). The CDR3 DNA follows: TGTGCCAGCAGCTTATCTACAGGGGGCTGGTACGAGCAGTACTTC. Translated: CASSLSTGGWYEQYF.

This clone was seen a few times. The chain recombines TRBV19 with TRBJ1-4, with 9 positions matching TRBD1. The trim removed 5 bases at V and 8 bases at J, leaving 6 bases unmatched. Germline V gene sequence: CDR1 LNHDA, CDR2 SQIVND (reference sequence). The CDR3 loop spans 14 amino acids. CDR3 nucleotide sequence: TGTGCCAGTAGTTGGGACAGGGTCGGAGAAAAACTGTTTTTT. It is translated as CASSWDRVGEKLFF.